A single sample is the source of the 25 T cell receptor beta chains below, sequenced in a study of T cell responses to AZD1222 COVID-19 vaccine. Clones were sequenced by immunoSEQ multiplex PCR, and TCRdb holds only the in-frame ones, with some missing. The table has some 150,000 clones, about 91% seen once; the top ten hold approximately 15%. Source: peripheral blood, taken on day 0 of AZD1222 vaccination. The source of these receptors is an adult in good health.

The J gene is TRBJ1-5, the V gene TRBV18; 7 bases line up with TRBD1. From germline, CDR1 is KGHSH and CDR2 LQKENI. The ends lost 3 bases at V and 7 bases at J; junction bases unmatched: 3. This CDR3 is 13 amino acids long. CDR3 sequence reads: CASSPWGQQPQHF. CDR3 nucleotide sequence: TGTGCCAGCTCACCGTGGGGACAGCAGCCCCAGCATTTT. Filled out from reference TRBV18 and TRBJ1-5, the complete variable domain reads NAGVMQNPRHLVRRRGQEARLRCSPMKGHSHVYWYRQLPEEGLKFMVYLQKENIIDESGMPKERFSAEFPKEGPSILRIQQVVRGDSAAYFCASSPWGQQPQHFGDGTRLSIL.

This rearrangement joins TRBV19 to TRBJ1-5; a possible D gene is TRBD1 (5 bases). Germline CDR1 is LNHDA and CDR2 is SQIVND (reference sequence). The CDR3 totals 15 residues. V lost 7 bases to trimming and J lost 5 bases, with 18 bases between them. The CDR3 DNA reads as TGTGCCAGTACGACCAGGGAGTCTAACCATCAGCCCCAGCATTTT. Translation: CASTTRESNHQPQHF.

J is TRBJ1-1 and V is TRBV28, with D unclear. The CDR3 is made up of 15 amino acids. Germline CDR1 is MDHEN and CDR2 is SYDVKM. V lost 4 bases, J lost 1 base, and 13 bases lay in between. The CDR3 sequence: CASSSPFRGNTEAFF. CDR3 coding DNA: TGTGCCAGCAGTTCACCTTTTCGGGGGAACACTGAAGCTTTCTTT.

The chain joins TRBV10-3 to TRBJ2-3; D unclear. The CDR3 consists of 15 residues. The V gene's germline CDR1 is ENHRY and CDR2 SYGVKD. The V and J ends lost 3 bases and 0 bases respectively, with 10 bases between them. The CDR3 DNA is TGTGCCATCAGTGATTGGTCCTCTAGCACAGATACGCAGTATTTT. Translated: CAISDWSSSTDTQYF.

The chain recombines TRBV11-3 with TRBJ2-1; 11 nucleotides agree with TRBD1. The CDR3 has 15 residues. V dropped 5 bases and J dropped 6; count of bases not matched to a gene: 6. Germline loops: CDR1 SGHNT, CDR2 YENEEA. The CDR3 is CASSGPGTGGNEQFF. CDR3 sequence (DNA): TGTGCCAGCAGCGGTCCCGGGACAGGGGGCAATGAGCAGTTCTTC.

The chain has TRBV4-2 and TRBJ1-2, with a tentative D call TRBD1 (5 bases). This CDR3 comprises 16 residues. The germline gives CDR1 LGHNA, CDR2 YNFKEQ. V lost 6 bases, J lost 5 bases, and 22 bases lay in between. The CDR3 coding sequence is TGTGCCAGCAGAGGGCAGGGAGGGGAATCATATTATGGCTACACCTTC. This gives the protein CASRGQGGESYYGYTF.

This chain joins TRBV10-1 and TRBJ1-2; perhaps TRBD1 as D (5 bases). This CDR3 region has 17 residues. V was pared by 8 bases and J by 4 bases, with 26 bases between. Germline CDR1 reads WNHNN; CDR2 reads SYGVQD (reference sequence). The CDR3 spells CASYPAGGWENSYGYTF. DNA for the CDR3: TGCGCCAGCTATCCCGCCGGGGGTTGGGAGAATAGCTATGGCTACACCTTC.

J is TRBJ1-5 and V is TRBV7-9; weak D call: TRBD1 (5 bases). The CDR3 sequence is 11 residues long. Germline-derived CDR1 and CDR2 are SEHNR and FQNEAQ (reference sequence). Trimming took 3 bases from V and 9 from J, leaving 6 bases between them. In nucleotides, the CDR3 is TGTGCCAGCAGCTTCCAGGGGCCCCAGCATTTT. It yields the protein CASSFQGPQHF.

Worth noting for this clone: The junction does not match germline at one end; this may be a read error. The chain joins TRBV6-5 to TRBJ2-7; the D gene is possibly TRBD1 (5 bases). The CDR3 totals 11 residues. Germline values: CDR1 MNHEY, CDR2 SVGAGI. For the CDR3, the DNA is TGTGCCAGCACCACGACAGAGTTTCGCCTCTTC. Protein product: CASTTTEFRLF.

The chain has TRBV9 and TRBJ2-2, with 7 bases lining up with TRBD2. This CDR3 has 14 amino acids. The germline V gene encodes CDR1 SGDLS and CDR2 YYNGEE. Unmatched junction bases numbered 5, after V lost 5 bases and J lost 4 bases. CDR3 nucleotide sequence: TGTGCCAGCAGGGAGCGGGGTATCACCGGGGAGCTGTTTTTT. Amino acids: CASRERGITGELFF.

This clone was seen a single time. The chain recombines TRBV18 with TRBJ1-2; 7 nucleotides match TRBD1. The length of the CDR3 is 13 residues. J gave up 7 bases and V 5 bases, and 7 bases lay outside the gene matches. Germline V lookup: CDR1 KGHSH, CDR2 LQKENI. In DNA form, the CDR3 reads TGTGCCAGCTCATCTTCGGACAGGTCTGGCTACACCTTC. It is translated as CASSSSDRSGYTF.

The chain carries TRBV7-2 and TRBJ2-7; TRBD2 agrees at 8 bases. In germline, CDR1 is SGHTA, CDR2 FQGNSA. V lost 8 bases, J lost 2 bases, and 8 bases stayed unmatched. The CDR3 is 14 residues long. The chain's CDR3 is CASARGGRPYEQYF. In DNA, the CDR3 is TGTGCCAGCGCCCGCGGGGGGCGCCCCTACGAGCAGTACTTC.

The rearrangement links TRBV10-3 to TRBJ1-1; D is undetermined. Germline values: CDR1 ENHRY, CDR2 SYGVKD. The CDR3 runs 11 residues. V lost 0 bases to trimming and J lost 5 bases, with 1 base between them. CDR3 residues: CAISESTEAFF. CDR3 nucleotides: TGTGCCATCAGTGAGTCGACTGAAGCTTTCTTT.

The rearrangement joins TRBV27 to TRBJ1-6, with 8 bases matching TRBD1. CDR1 and CDR2 from the germline V gene are MNHEY and SMNVEV (reference sequence). The J segment lost 7 bases and the V segment lost 8 bases, leaving 10 bases of the junction unmatched. This CDR3 is built from 15 residues. The CDR3 loop reads CASRPGTGFNSPLHF. CDR3 nucleotide sequence: TGTGCCAGCCGTCCCGGGACAGGTTTCAATTCACCCCTCCACTTT.

The chain has TRBV7-9 and TRBJ1-6, with 11 nucleotides matching TRBD1. The CDR3 runs 14 residues. The V gene's germline CDR1 is SEHNR and CDR2 FQNEAQ (reference sequence). V lost 6 bases to trimming and J lost 9 bases; unmatched junction nucleotides: 4. CDR3 DNA sequence: TGTGCCAGCAGTACGGACAGGGGGCTTTCACCCCTCCACTTT. This codes for CASSTDRGLSPLHF.

This chain uses TRBV12-3 or TRBV12-4 with TRBJ1-6; D is ambiguous. Trimming removed 7 bases at V and 4 bases at J, with 8 bases between. This CDR3 region has 13 residues. CDR3 in amino acids: CASIGPYNSPLHF. The CDR3 DNA sequence: TGTGCCAGCATCGGACCTTATAATTCACCCCTCCACTTT.

The chain has TRBV28 and TRBJ2-3; 11 nucleotides match TRBD2. CDR3 length equals 19 residues. Germline V gene lookup returns CDR1 MDHEN and CDR2 SYDVKM. The trim removed 7 bases at V and 0 bases at J, leaving 15 bases unmatched. The CDR3 loop is CASIPRGTSGSYSTDTQYF. The CDR3 region has the DNA TGTGCCAGCATCCCCCGGGGGACTAGCGGCTCCTACAGCACAGATACGCAGTATTTT.

The genes are TRBV27 and TRBJ1-4; D might be TRBD1 (6 bases). The length of the CDR3 is 17 residues. The V end lost 8 bases, the J end lost 3 bases, and 22 bases lay between the germline ends. Germline lookup yields CDR1 MNHEY and CDR2 SMNVEV (reference sequence). CDR3 amino acids: CASPLPKGVDSNEKLFF. For the CDR3, the DNA is TGTGCCAGCCCGCTGCCGAAGGGGGTCGATTCTAATGAAAAACTGTTTTTT. Full variable domain (missing parts from reference TRBV27 and TRBJ1-4): EAQVTQNPRYLITVTGKKLTVTCSQNMNHEYMSWYRQDPGLGLRQIYYSMNVEVTDKGDVPEGYKVSRKEKRNFPLILESPSPNQTSLYFCASPLPKGVDSNEKLFFGSGTQLSVL.

This clone was detected only a few times. The CDR3 DNA sequence: TGTGCCAGCTCACCCAGGGGGGGGGATAATTCACCCCTCCACTTT. It specifies CASSPRGGDNSPLHF. The V call is TRBV18, the J call TRBJ1-6, with 7 nucleotides matching TRBD1. V was clipped by 3 bases and J by 5 bases; unmatched bases: 4. The CDR3 loop spans 15 amino acids. Germline V gene data show CDR1 as KGHSH and CDR2 as LQKENI.

The CDR3 DNA follows: TGCGCCAGCAGCCCAGGCGGGGGGAATTCACCCCTCCACTTT. Amino acids: CASSPGGGNSPLHF. This chain uses TRBV5-1 with TRBJ1-6, with TRBD1 as a possible D gene (5 bases). Looked up from germline, CDR1 is SGHRS and CDR2 is YFSETQ. Trimming left V 4 bases short and J 7 bases short, with 12 bases between. This CDR3 is 14 amino acids long. Supplemented by reference TRBV5-1 and TRBJ1-6, the full variable domain reads KAGVTQTPRYLIKTRGQQVTLSCSPISGHRSVSWYQQTPGQGLQFLFEYFSETQRNKGNFPGRFSGRQFSNSRSEMNVSTLELGDSALYLCASSPGGGNSPLHFGNGTRLTVT.

The V and J genes are TRBV7-2 and TRBJ1-6; D not resolved. The germline V gene has CDR1 SGHTA and CDR2 FQGNSA. V shed 3 bases and J shed 10 bases, with 7 bases lying between them. CDR3 size: 12 residues. CDR3 protein: CASSFNLSPLHF. CDR3 sequence (DNA): TGTGCCAGCAGCTTTAACCTATCACCCCTCCACTTT.

The chain carries TRBV19 and TRBJ2-5; the D gene is possibly TRBD2 (6 bases). Germline-derived CDR1 and CDR2 are LNHDA and SQIVND (reference sequence). The CDR3 extends over 13 amino acids. Between the trimmed V and J ends, which lost 4 bases and 1 base, there was a span of 7 bases. CDR3 nucleotide sequence: TGTGCCAGTAGTAGGGACTTCCAAGAGACCCAGTACTTC. Translating gives CASSRDFQETQYF.

About this clone: One end of the junction varies from germline; a read error may be responsible. The chain employs TRBV7-9 and TRBJ2-7; D perhaps matches TRBD1 (6 bases). CDR1 and CDR2 from the germline V gene are SEHNR and FQNEAQ (reference sequence). The CDR3 consists of 15 residues. CDR3 amino acids: CASSLGQVYSYEQYF. The CDR3 nucleotides read TGTGCCAGCAGCTTAGGACAGGTTTACTCCTACGAACAGTACTTC.

The chain combines TRBV18 with TRBJ2-7; D unclear. CDR1 and CDR2 from the germline V gene are KGHSH and LQKENI. Trimming cost V 0 bases and J 2 bases, with 11 bases left between them. This CDR3 region has 15 residues. The CDR3 DNA sequence: TGTGCCAGCTCACCACCGGGTGGGTTGACCTACGAGCAGTACTTC. Translated: CASSPPGGLTYEQYF.

The chain couples TRBV6-5 to TRBJ1-1; 8 bases agree with TRBD1. The CDR3 spans 14 residues. CDR1 is MNHEY and CDR2 is SVGAGI in the germline V gene. After removal of 6 bases from V and 2 bases from J, the junction contained 5 bases not matched to a gene. CDR3 bases: TGTGCCAGCAGAGGGACAGGAAAAAACACTGAAGCTTTCTTT. Its protein is CASRGTGKNTEAFF.